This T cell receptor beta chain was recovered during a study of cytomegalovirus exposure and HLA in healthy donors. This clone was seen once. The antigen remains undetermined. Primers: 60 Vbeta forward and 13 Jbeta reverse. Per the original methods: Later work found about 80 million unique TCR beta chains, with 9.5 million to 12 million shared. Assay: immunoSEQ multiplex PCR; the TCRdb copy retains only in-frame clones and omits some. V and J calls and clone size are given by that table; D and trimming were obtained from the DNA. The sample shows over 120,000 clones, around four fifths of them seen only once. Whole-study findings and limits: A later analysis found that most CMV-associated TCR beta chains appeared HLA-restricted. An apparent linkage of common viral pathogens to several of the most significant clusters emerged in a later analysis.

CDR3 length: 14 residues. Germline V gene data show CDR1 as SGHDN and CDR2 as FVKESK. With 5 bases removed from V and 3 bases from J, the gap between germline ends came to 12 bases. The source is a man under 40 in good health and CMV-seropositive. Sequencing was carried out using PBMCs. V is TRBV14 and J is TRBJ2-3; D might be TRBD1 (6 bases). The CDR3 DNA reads TGTGCCAGCAGCTCACGACAGGAGACAGATACGCAGTATTTT. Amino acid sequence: CASSSRQETDTQYF.